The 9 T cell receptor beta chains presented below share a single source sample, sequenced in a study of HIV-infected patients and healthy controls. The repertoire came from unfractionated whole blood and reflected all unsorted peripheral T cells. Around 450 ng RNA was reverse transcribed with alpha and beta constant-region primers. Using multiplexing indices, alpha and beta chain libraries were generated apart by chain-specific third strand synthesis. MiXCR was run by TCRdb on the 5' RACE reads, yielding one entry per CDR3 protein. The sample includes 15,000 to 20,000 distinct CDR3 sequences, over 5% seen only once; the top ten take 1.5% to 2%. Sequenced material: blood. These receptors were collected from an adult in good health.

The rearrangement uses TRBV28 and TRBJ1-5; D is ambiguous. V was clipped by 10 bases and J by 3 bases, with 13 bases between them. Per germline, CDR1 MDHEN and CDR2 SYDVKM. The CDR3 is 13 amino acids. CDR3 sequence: CATIPLSNQPQHF. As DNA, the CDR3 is TGTGCCACCATACCTCTCTCCAATCAGCCCCAGCATTTT. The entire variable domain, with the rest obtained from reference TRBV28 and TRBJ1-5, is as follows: DVKVTQSSRYLVKRTGEKVFLECVQDMDHENMFWYRQDPGLGLRLIYFSYDVKMKEKGDIPEGYSVSREKKERFSLILESASTNQTSMYLCATIPLSNQPQHFGDGTRLSIL.

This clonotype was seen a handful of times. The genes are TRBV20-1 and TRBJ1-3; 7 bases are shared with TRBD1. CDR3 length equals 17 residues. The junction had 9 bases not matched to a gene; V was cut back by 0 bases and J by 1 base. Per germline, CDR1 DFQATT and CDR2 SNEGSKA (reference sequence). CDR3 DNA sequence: TGCAGTGCTAGAGATCTCTCGGCAGGGGGTTCTGGAAACACCATATATTTT. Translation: CSARDLSAGGSGNTIYF.

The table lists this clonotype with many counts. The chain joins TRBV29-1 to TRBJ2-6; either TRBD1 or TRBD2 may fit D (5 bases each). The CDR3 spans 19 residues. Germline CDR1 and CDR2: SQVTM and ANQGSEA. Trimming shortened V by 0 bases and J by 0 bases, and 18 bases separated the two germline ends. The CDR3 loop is CSVEDFGPLGTSGANVLTF. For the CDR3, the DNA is TGCAGCGTTGAAGATTTTGGACCTCTTGGGACCTCTGGGGCCAACGTCCTGACTTTC.

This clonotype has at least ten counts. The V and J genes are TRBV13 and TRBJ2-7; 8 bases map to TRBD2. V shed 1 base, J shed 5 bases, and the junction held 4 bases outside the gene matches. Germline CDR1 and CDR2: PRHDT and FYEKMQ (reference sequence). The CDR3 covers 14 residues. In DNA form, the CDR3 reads TGTGCCAGCAGCTTAGCGGGGGGGCGGAACGAGCAGTACTTC. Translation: CASSLAGGRNEQYF.

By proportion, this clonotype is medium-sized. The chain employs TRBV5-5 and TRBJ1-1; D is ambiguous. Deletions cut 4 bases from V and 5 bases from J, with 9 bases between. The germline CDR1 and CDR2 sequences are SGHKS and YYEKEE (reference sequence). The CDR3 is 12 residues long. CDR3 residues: CASSPLGTEAFF. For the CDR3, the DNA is TGTGCCAGCAGCCCCCTGGGGACTGAAGCTTTCTTT.

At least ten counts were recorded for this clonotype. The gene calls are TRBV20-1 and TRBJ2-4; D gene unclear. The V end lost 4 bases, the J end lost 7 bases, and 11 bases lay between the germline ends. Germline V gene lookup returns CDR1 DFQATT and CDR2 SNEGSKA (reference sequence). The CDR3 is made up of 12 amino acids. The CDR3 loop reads CSANFLGNIQYF. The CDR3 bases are TGCAGTGCTAATTTTCTCGGGAACATTCAGTACTTC.

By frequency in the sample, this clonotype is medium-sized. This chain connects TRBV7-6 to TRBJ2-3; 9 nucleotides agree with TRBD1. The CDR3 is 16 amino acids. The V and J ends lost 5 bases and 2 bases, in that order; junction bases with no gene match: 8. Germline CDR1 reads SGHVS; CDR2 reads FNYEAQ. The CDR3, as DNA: TGTGCCAGCAGCCCCGGGACAGGGCTCTTCACAGATACGCAGTATTTT. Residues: CASSPGTGLFTDTQYF.

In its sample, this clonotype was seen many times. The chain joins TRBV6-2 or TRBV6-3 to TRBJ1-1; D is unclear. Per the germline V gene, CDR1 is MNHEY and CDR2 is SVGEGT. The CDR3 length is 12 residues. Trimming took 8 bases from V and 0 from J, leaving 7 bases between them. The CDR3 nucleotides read TGTGCCAGCCAAACCGTGAACACTGAAGCTTTCTTT. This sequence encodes CASQTVNTEAFF.

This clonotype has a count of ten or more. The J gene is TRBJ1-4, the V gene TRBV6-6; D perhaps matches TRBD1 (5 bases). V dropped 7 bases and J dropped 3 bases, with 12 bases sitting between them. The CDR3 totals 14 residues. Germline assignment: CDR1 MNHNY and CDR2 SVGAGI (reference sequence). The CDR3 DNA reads TGTGCCAGCAAGCGGACACCAGCTAATGAAAAACTGTTTTTT. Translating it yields CASKRTPANEKLFF.